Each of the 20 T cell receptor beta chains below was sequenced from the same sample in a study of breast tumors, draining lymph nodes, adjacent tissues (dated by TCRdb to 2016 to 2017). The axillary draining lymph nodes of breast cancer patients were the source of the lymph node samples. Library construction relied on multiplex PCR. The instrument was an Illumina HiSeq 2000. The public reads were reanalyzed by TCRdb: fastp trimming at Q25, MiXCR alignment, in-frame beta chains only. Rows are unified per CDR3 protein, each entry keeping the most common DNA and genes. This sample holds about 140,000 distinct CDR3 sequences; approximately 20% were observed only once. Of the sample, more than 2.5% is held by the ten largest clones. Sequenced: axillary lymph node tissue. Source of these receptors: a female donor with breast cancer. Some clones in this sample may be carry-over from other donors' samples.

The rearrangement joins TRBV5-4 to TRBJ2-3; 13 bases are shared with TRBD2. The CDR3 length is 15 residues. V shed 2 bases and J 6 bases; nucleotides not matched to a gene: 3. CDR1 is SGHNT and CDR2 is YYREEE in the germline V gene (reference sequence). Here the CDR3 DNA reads TGTGCCAGCAGCTTACCGGGACTAGCGGGGGATACGCAGTATTTT. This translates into CASSLPGLAGDTQYF. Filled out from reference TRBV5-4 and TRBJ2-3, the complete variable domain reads ETGVTQSPTHLIKTRGQQVTLRCSSQSGHNTVSWYQQALGQGPQFIFQYYREEENGRGNFPPRFSGLQFPNYSSELNVNALELDDSALYLCASSLPGLAGDTQYFGPGTRLTVL.

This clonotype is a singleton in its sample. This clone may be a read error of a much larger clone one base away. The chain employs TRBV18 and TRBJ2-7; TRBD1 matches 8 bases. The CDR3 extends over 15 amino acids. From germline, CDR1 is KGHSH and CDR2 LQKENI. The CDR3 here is CASSPRSDRGGEQYF. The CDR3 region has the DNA TGTGCCAGCTCTCCACGGAGCGACAGGGGCGGCGAGCAGTACTTC.

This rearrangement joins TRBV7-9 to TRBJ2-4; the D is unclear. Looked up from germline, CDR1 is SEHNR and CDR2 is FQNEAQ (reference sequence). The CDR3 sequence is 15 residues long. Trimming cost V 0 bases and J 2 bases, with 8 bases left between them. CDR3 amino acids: CASSLAQGSKNIQYF. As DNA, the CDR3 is TGTGCCAGCAGCTTAGCGCAAGGGTCCAAAAACATTCAGTACTTC.

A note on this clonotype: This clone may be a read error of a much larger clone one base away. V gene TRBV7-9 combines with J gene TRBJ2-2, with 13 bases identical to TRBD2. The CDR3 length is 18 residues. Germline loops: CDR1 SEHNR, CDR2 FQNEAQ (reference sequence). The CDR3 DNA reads TGTGCCAGCAGCGGACCGGGACTAGCGGGAAAGAACACCAGGGAGCTGTTTTTT. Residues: CASSGPGLAGKNTRELFF.

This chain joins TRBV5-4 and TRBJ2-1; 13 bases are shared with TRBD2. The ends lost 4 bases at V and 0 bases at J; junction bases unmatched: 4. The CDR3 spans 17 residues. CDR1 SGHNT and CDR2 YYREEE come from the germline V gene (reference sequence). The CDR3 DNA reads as TGTGCCAGCAGCCCGAGGACTAGCGGGGGCTCCTACAATGAGCAGTTCTTC. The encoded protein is CASSPRTSGGSYNEQFF. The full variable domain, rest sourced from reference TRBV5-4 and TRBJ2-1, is ETGVTQSPTHLIKTRGQQVTLRCSSQSGHNTVSWYQQALGQGPQFIFQYYREEENGRGNFPPRFSGLQFPNYSSELNVNALELDDSALYLCASSPRTSGGSYNEQFFGPGTRLTVL.

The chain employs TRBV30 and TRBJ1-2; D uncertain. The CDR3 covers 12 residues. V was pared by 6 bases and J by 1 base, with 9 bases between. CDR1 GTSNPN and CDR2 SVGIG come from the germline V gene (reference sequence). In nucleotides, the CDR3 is TGTGCCTGCCGAGCATTTAACTATGGCTACACCTTC. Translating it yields CACRAFNYGYTF.

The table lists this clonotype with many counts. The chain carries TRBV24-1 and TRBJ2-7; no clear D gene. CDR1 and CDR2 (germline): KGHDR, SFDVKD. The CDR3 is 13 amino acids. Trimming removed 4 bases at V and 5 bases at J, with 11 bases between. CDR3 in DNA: TGTGCCACCAGTGAGTATCCGGGCGACGAGCAGTACTTC. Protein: CATSEYPGDEQYF.

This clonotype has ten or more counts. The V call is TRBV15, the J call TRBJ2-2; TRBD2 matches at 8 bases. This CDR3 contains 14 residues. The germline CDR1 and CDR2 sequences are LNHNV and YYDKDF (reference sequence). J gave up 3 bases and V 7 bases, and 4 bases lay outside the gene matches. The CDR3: CATTAGGYTGELFF. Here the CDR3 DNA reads TGTGCCACCACCGCGGGAGGTTACACCGGGGAGCTGTTTTTT.

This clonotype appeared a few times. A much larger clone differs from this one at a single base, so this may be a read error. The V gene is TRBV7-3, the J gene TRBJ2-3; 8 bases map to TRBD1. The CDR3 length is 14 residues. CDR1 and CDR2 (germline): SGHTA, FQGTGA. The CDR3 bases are TGTGCCGGCAGCCTGGACAGGGCTAAAGATACGCAGTATTTT. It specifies CAGSLDRAKDTQYF.

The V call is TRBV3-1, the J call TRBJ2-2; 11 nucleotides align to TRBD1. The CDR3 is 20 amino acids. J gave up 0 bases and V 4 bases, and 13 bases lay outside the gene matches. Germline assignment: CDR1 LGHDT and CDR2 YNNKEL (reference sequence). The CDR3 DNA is TGTGCCAGCAGCCTATTTCCGGGACAGGGGGGTCTTGCGAACACCGGGGAGCTGTTTTTT. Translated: CASSLFPGQGGLANTGELFF.

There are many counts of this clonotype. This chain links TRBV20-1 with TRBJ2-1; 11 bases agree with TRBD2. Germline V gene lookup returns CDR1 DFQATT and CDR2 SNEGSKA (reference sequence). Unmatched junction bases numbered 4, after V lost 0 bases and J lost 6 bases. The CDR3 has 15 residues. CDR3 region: CSARDVTSGSNEQFF. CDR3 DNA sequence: TGCAGTGCTAGAGATGTAACTAGCGGGAGCAATGAGCAGTTCTTC.

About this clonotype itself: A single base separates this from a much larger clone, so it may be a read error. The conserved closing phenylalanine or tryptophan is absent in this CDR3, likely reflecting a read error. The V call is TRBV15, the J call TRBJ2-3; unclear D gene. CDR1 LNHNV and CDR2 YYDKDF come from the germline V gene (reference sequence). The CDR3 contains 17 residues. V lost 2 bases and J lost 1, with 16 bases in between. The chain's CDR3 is CATSRPSGRSRTDTQYY. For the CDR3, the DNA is TGTGCCACCAGCAGACCCTCTGGACGTAGCCGCACAGATACGCAGTATTAT.

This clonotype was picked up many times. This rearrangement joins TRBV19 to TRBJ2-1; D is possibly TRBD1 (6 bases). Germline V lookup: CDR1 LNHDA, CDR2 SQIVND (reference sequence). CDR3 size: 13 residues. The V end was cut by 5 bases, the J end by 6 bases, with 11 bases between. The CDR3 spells CASSPGTPNEQFF. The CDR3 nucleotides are TGTGCCAGTAGTCCAGGGACACCCAATGAGCAGTTCTTC.

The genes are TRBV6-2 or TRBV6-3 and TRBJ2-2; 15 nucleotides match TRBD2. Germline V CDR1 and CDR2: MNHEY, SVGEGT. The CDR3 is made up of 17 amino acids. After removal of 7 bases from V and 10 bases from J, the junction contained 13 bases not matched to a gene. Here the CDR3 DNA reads TGTGCCAGCAACCCTCTTCCGGGACTAGCGGGAGGCCCGGAGCTGTTTTTT. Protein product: CASNPLPGLAGGPELFF.

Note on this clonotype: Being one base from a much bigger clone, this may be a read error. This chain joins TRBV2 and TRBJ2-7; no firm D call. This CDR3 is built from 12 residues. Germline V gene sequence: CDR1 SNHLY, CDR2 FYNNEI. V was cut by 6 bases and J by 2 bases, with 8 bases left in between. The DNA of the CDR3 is TGTGCCAGCAGAGGATCGGCCTACGAGCAGTACTTC. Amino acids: CASRGSAYEQYF.

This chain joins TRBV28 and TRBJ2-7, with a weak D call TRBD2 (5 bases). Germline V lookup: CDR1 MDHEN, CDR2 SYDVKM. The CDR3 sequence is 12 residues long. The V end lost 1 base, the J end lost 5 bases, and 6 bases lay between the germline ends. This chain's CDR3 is CASSLFGNEQYF. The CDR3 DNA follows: TGTGCCAGCAGTTTATTCGGGAACGAGCAGTACTTC.

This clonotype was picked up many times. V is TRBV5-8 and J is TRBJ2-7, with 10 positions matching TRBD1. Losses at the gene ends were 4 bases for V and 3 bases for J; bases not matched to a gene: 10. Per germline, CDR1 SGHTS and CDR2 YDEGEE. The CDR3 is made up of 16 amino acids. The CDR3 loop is CASSRGGTGANYEQYF. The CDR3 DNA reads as TGTGCCAGCAGCCGCGGTGGGACAGGGGCGAACTACGAGCAGTACTTC.

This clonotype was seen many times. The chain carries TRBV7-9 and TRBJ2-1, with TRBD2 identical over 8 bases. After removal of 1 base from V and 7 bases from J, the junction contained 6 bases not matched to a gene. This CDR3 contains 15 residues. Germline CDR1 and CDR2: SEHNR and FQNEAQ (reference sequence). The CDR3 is CASSLVSGITNEQFF. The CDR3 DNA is TGTGCCAGCAGCTTAGTTAGCGGGATAACGAATGAGCAGTTCTTC.

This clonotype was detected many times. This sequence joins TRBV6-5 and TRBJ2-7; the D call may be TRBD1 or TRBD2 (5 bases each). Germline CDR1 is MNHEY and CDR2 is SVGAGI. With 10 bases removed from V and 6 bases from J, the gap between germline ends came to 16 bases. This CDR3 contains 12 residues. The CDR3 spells CATKDGASEQYF. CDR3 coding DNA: TGTGCCACCAAAGACGGGGCGTCCGAGCAGTACTTC.

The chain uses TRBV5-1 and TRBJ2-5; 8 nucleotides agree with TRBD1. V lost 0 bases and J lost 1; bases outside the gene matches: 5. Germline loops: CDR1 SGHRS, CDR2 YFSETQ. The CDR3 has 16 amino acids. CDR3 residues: CASSLAGTGGQETQYF. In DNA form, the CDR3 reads TGCGCCAGCAGCTTGGCCGGGACAGGCGGCCAAGAGACCCAGTACTTC.